This T cell receptor (beta chain) was observed in a study of T cells in Graves' hyperthyroidism and ophthalmopathy. Amplified TCR beta CDR3 regions derived from RNA transcripts. The study used the HTBI primer set for a first-round RT-PCR of the TCR CDR3. TCRdb fed the multiplex PCR reads into MiXCR, producing one record per CDR3 protein. The repertoire holds roughly 500,000 distinct CDR3 sequences, with 24% as singletons. Trimming stripped 0 bases from V and 0 bases from J, with 11 bases between. The CDR3 is made up of 16 amino acids. From germline, CDR1 is LNHNV and CDR2 YYDKDF (reference sequence). In its sample, this clonotype was seen many times.

This sequence was found in a woman younger than 45 with Graves' ophthalmopathy. The chain has TRBV15 and TRBJ1-1; tentatively, D is TRBD1 (5 bases). Material: blood. The CDR3 reads CATSRDFGAVNTEAFF. As DNA, the CDR3 is TGTGCCACCAGCAGAGATTTTGGGGCGGTGAACACTGAAGCTTTCTTT.